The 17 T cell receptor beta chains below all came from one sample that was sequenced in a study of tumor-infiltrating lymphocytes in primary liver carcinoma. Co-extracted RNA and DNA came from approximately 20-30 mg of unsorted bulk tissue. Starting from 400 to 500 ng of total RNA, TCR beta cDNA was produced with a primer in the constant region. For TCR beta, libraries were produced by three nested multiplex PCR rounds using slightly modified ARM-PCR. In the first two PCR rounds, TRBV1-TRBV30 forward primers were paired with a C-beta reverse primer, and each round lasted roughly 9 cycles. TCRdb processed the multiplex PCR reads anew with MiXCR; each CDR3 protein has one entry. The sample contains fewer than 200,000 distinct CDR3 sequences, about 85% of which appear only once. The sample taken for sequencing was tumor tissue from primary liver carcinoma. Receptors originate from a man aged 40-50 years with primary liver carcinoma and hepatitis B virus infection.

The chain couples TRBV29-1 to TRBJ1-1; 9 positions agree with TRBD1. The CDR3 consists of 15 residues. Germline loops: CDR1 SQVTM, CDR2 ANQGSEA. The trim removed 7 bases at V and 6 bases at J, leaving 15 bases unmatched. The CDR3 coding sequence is TGCAGCGGTACAGGGGGCTGGGGGATGAAAGCTGAAGCTTTCTTT. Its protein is CSGTGGWGMKAEAFF.

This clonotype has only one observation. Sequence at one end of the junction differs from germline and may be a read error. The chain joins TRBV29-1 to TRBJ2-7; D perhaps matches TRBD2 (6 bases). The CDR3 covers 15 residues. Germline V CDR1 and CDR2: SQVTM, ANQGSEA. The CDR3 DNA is TGCAGCCTTGAAGCTCGGGGCCGGGACTCCTACCAGCAGTACTTC. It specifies CSLEARGRDSYQQYF.

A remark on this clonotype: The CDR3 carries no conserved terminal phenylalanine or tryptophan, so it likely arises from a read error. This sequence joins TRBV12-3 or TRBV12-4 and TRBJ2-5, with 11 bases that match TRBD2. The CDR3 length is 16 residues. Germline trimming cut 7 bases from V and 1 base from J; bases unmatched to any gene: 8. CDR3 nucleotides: TGTGCCAGCATACGAGGGACTAGCGGAATCCAAGAGACCCAGTACCTC. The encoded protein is CASIRGTSGIQETQYL.

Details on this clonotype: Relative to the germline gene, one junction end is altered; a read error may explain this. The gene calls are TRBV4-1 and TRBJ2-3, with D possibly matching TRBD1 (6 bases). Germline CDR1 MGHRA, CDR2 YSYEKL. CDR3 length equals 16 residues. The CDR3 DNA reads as TGCGCCAGCAGCCAACTGACAGGTGGTATGTCAGATATGCAGTATTTT. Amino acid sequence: CASSQLTGGMSDMQYF.

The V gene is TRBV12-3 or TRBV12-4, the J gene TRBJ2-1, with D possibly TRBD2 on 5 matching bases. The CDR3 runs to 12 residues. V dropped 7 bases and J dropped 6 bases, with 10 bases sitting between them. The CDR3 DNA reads TGTGCCAGCAAGCCACTAGGCAATGAGCAGTTCTTC. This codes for CASKPLGNEQFF.

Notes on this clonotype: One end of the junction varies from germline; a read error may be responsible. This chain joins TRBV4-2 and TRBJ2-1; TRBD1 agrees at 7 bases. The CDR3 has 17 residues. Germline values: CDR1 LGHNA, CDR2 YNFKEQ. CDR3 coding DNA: TGTACCAGCAGCCAAGATCAGGGCCCGGGACAGCACAATGAGCAGATCTTC. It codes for CTSSQDQGPGQHNEQIF.

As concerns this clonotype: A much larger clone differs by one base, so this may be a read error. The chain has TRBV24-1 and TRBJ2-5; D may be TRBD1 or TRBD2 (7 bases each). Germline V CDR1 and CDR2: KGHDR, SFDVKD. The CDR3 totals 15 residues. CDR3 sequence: CTTSDLGTAGETQYF. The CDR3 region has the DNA TGTACCACCAGTGATTTGGGGACAGCGGGGGAGACCCAGTACTTC.

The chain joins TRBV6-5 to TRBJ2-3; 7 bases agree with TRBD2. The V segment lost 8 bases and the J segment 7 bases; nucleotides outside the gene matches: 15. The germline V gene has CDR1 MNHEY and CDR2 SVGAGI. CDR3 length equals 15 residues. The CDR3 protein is CASGTEAGRLNTQYF. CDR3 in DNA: TGTGCCAGCGGAACAGAAGCGGGGAGGTTGAATACGCAGTATTTT.

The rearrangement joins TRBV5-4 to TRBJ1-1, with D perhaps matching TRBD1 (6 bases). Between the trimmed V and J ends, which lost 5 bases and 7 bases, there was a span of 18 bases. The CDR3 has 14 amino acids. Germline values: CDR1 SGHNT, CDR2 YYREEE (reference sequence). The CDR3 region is CASRCGQGTIEAFF. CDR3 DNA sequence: TGTGCCAGCAGATGCGGGCAGGGGACCATTGAAGCTTTCTTT. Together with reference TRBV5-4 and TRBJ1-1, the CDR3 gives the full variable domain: ETGVTQSPTHLIKTRGQQVTLRCSSQSGHNTVSWYQQALGQGPQFIFQYYREEENGRGNFPPRFSGLQFPNYSSELNVNALELDDSALYLCASRCGQGTIEAFFGQGTRLTVV.

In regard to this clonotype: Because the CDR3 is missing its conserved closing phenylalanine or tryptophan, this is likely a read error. The CDR3, as DNA: TGTGCCAGCATCCCCGGGATGGTGGGGGACGGGGAGCTGTTTCTT. The encoded protein is CASIPGMVGDGELFL. The rearrangement joins TRBV11-2 to TRBJ2-2; either TRBD1 or TRBD2 may supply D (5 bases each). Trimming took off 7 bases at V and 7 bases at J, with 19 bases between the two ends. CDR3 length: 15 residues. Germline CDR1 and CDR2: SGHAT and FQNNGV.

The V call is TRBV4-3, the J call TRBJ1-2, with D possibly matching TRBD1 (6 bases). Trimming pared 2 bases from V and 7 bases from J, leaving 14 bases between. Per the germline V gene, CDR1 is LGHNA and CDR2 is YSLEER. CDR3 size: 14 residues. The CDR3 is CASSQPGTWIGYTF. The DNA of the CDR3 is TGCGCCAGCAGCCAACCCGGGACATGGATTGGCTACACCTTC.

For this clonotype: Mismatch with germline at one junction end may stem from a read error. The CDR3 nucleotides read TGCGCCAGCAGGCCCACTAGCGGATACAATGAGCACTTCTTC. Its protein is CASRPTSGYNEHFF. J is TRBJ2-1 and V is TRBV5-1; 8 nucleotides agree with TRBD2. This CDR3 is built from 14 residues. Germline assignment: CDR1 SGHRS and CDR2 YFSETQ.

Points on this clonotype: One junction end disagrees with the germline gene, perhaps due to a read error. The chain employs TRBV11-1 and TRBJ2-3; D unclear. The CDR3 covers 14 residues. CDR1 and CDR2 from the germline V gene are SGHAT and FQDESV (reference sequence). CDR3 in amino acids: CDSIPKGPFYTQYF. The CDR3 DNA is TGTGACAGCATCCCTAAGGGCCCGTTTTATACGCAGTATTTT.

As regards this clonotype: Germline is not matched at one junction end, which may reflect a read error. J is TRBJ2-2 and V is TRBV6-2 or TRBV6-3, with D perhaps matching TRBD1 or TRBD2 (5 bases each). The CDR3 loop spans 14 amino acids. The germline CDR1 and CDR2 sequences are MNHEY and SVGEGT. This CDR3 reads CASRTGPNTGVLLF. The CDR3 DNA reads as TGTGCCAGTCGGACGGGACCAAACACCGGGGTGCTGTTATTT.

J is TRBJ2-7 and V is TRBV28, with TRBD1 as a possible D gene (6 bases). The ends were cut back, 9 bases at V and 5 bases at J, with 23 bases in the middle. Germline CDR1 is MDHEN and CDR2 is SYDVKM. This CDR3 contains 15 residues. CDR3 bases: TGTGCCAGTCCGCCATCGGACAGCGTCTTCCACGAGCAGTACTTC. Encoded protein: CASPPSDSVFHEQYF.

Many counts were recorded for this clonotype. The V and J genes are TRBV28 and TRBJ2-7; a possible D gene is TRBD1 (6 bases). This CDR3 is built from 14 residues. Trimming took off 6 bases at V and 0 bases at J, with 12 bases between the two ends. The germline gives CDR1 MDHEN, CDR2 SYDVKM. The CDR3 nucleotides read TGTGCCAGCAGGACAGGTAAAAGCTCCTACGAGCAGTACTTC. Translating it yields CASRTGKSSYEQYF.

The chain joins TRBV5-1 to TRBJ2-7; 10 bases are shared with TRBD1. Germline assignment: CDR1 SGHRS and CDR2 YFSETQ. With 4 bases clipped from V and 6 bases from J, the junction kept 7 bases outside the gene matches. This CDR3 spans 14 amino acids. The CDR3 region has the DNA TGCGCCAGCAGCCAGGGACAGGGGCTTAGCGAGCAGTACTTC. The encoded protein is CASSQGQGLSEQYF.